This TCR beta chain was found in a study of blood T cell repertoires in COVID-19. This clone was recorded once. Sequencing was performed with immunoSEQ multiplex PCR; in TCRdb, only in-frame clones are kept and a portion is missing. The table lists roughly 200,000 clones, around 88% of them singletons. This CDR3 has 16 amino acids. Germline assignment: CDR1 MNHEY and CDR2 SMNVEV (reference sequence). Trimming shortened V by 7 bases and J by 1 base, and 17 bases separated the two germline ends. The sequence was obtained from a woman in her twenties or thirties who had been exposed to COVID-19. The chain links TRBV27 to TRBJ2-1; weak D call: TRBD2 (7 bases). The specimen was PBMCs or T cells enriched from blood (not recorded which). In DNA form, the CDR3 reads TGTGCCAGCAAAACTTTTAGGGGGGGGTCCTACAATGAGCAGTTCTTC. It translates to CASKTFRGGSYNEQFF.